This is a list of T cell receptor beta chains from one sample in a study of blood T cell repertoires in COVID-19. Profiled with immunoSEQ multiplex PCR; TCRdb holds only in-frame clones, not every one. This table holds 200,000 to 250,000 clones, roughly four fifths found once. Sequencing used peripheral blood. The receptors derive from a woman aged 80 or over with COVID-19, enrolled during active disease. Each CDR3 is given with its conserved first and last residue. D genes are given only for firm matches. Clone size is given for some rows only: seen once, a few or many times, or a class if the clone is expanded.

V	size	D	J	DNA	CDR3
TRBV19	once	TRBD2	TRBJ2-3	TGTGCCAGTACTCGGACTAGCGGGTCCACAGATACGCAGTATTTT	CASTRTSGSTDTQYF
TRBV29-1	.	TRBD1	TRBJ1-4	TGCAGCGTTGAAGTGACAGGGGGCGCTAATGAAAAACTGTTTTTT	CSVEVTGGANEKLFF
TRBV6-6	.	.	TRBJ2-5	TGTGCCAGCACTAACGACGTCGGGGAGACCCAGTACTTC	CASTNDVGETQYF
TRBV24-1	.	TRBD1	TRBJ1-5	TGTGCCACCAGTGATTTCCCGGGACAGGGGGCCCTTAATCAGCCCCAGCATTTT	CATSDFPGQGALNQPQHF
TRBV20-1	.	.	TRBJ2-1	TGCAGTGCTAGAGATCTCTCTTCGCAGTTCTTC	CSARDLSSQFF
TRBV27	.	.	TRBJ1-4	TGTGCCAGCAGATCCACCTCGGCAACTAATGAAAAACTGTTTTTT	CASRSTSATNEKLFF
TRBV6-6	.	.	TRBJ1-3	TGTGCCAGCAGTTATTCAGGGTCTCGCTCTGGAAACACCATATATTTT	CASSYSGSRSGNTIYF
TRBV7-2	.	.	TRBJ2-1	TGTGCCAGCAGCTTGATAGCGGACTCCTACAATGAGCAGTTCTTC	CASSLIADSYNEQFF
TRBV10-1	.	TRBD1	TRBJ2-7	TGCGCCAGCAGCGCGACAGGGGTTGGAGACGAGCAGTACTTC	CASSATGVGDEQYF
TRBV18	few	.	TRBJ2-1	TGTGCCAGCTCACCATCGGAGGGCTTAGTCGAGCAGTTCTTC	CASSPSEGLVEQFF
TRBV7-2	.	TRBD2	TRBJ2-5	TGTGCCAGCAGCTTAGGGGGAAAGACTAGCGGGGTCCAAGAGACCCAGTACTTC	CASSLGGKTSGVQETQYF
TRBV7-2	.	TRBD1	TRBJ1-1	TGTGCCACGACAGGGGGGTTCAACACTGAAGCTTTCTTT	CATTGGFNTEAFF
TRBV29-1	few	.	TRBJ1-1	TGCAGCGGAAACGGTCAAAGGGGGAACACTGAAGCTTTCTTT	CSGNGQRGNTEAFF
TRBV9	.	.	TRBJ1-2	TGTGCCAGCAGCGGGTCGACAGGACTTGCTAACTATGGCTACACCTTC	CASSGSTGLANYGYTF
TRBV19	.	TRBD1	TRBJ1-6	TGTGCCAGCAAAGACAGGGGCGGGTCACCCCTCCACTTT	CASKDRGGSPLHF
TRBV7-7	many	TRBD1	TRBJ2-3	TGTGCTAGCAGCTCGGACAGGGCAGATACGCAGTATTTT	CASSSDRADTQYF